These 28 T cell receptor beta chains were sequenced from one sample in a study of blood T cell repertoires in COVID-19 (dated by TCRdb to 2020 to 2022). The protocol used for the library was the immunoSEQ multiplex PCR assay. This immuneACCESS table, as held by TCRdb, lists in-frame sequences with V and J called but not all clones. Of the missing ones, under half trace to an unresolved V gene in checked studies; the others have no known cause. For this sample there are more than 95,000 clones; about 77% appear just once. The ten largest clones add up to around 25% of the sample. Input material: peripheral blood. These receptors came from a human donor in a cohort sampled during active COVID-19.

In its sample, this clone was seen a few times. The chain links TRBV24-1 to TRBJ1-1, with D perhaps TRBD1 (5 bases). This CDR3 has 13 residues. The germline V gene encodes CDR1 KGHDR and CDR2 SFDVKD. V lost 6 bases to trimming and J lost 7 bases, with 14 bases between them. CDR3 coding DNA: TGTGCCACCAGTCAAAGGGGAATAGATGAAGCTTTCTTT. Its protein product is CATSQRGIDEAFF.

This clone turned up a few times. The chain recombines TRBV7-8 with TRBJ2-3; D unclear. V lost 5 bases and J lost 1, with 13 bases in between. CDR3 length: 15 residues. Germline CDR1 reads SGHVS; CDR2 reads FQNEAQ. Here the CDR3 reads CASSGRRGRTDTQYF. The CDR3 DNA reads as TGTGCCAGCAGCGGCCGTCGTGGTCGCACAGATACGCAGTATTTT.

This clone was observed a handful of times. This chain joins TRBV19 and TRBJ1-5; no reliable D call. Germline CDR1 LNHDA, CDR2 SQIVND (reference sequence). V was clipped by 5 bases and J by 1 base, with 9 bases between them. This CDR3 contains 14 residues. The CDR3 sequence: CASSQGRSNQPQHF. The CDR3, as DNA: TGTGCCAGTAGTCAAGGCAGGAGCAATCAGCCCCAGCATTTT.

The CDR3 reads CASSLFRGAGTEAFF. The DNA of the CDR3 is TGTGCCAGCAGTTTATTCAGGGGCGCAGGCACTGAAGCTTTCTTT. This chain joins TRBV28 and TRBJ1-1; maybe TRBD1 (6 bases). This CDR3 contains 15 residues. V gave up 1 base and J gave up 4 bases, with 13 bases separating them. Germline CDR1 is MDHEN and CDR2 is SYDVKM.

The chain is built from TRBV6-6 and TRBJ2-5; 7 bases line up with TRBD2. Germline assignment: CDR1 MNHNY and CDR2 SVGAGI (reference sequence). This CDR3 comprises 11 residues. J gave up 10 bases and V 4 bases, and 3 bases lay outside the gene matches. The CDR3, as DNA: TGTGCCAGCAGTTCTAGCGGCCACCAGTACTTC. It is translated as CASSSSGHQYF.

This chain uses TRBV12-3 or TRBV12-4 with TRBJ2-5; D unclear. Between the trimmed V and J ends, which lost 2 bases and 7 bases, there was a span of 11 bases. There are 13 residues in the CDR3. CDR3 loop: CASSLTLGGTQYF. CDR3 DNA sequence: TGTGCCAGCAGTTTAACCCTAGGCGGGACCCAGTACTTC.

In the case of this clone: Distinct nucleotide sequences in the sample also encode this CDR3. V and J are TRBV5-1 and TRBJ2-7; possibly TRBD1 for D (5 bases). This CDR3 spans 11 amino acids. V shed 4 bases and J shed 4 bases, with 6 bases lying between them. Germline V lookup: CDR1 SGHRS, CDR2 YFSETQ. The CDR3 spells CASSPGYEQYF. The CDR3 nucleotides read TGCGCCAGCAGCCCAGGGTACGAGCAGTACTTC.

The chain employs TRBV5-5 and TRBJ1-1; perhaps TRBD1 as D (5 bases). Trimming cost V 4 bases and J 1 base, with 8 bases left between them. Germline loops: CDR1 SGHKS, CDR2 YYEKEE (reference sequence). This CDR3 has 13 residues. DNA of the CDR3: TGTGCCAGCAGCCTACAGGAGAACACTGAAGCTTTCTTT. It specifies CASSLQENTEAFF. Together with reference TRBV5-5 and TRBJ1-1, the CDR3 gives the full variable domain: DAGVTQSPTHLIKTRGQQVTLRCSPISGHKSVSWYQQVLGQGPQFIFQYYEKEERGRGNFPDRFSARQFPNYSSELNVNALLLGDSALYLCASSLQENTEAFFGQGTRLTVV.

The chain uses TRBV3-1 (or the pseudogene TRBV3-2) and TRBJ2-3, with 8 bases matching TRBD2. J was trimmed by 1 base and V by 2 bases; bases with no gene match: 5. Germline V CDR1 and CDR2: LGHDT, YNNKEL (reference sequence). The CDR3 is made up of 16 amino acids. The CDR3 nucleotides are TGTGCCAGCAGCCAAACAAGCGGGAGTGGCACAGATACGCAGTATTTT. It codes for CASSQTSGSGTDTQYF.

This clone has a count of ten or more. V gene TRBV5-1 combines with J gene TRBJ2-1, with 7 bases matching TRBD2. CDR3 size: 16 residues. Germline V gives CDR1 SGHRS, CDR2 YFSETQ. The ends lost 4 bases at V and 3 bases at J; junction bases unmatched: 10. CDR3 sequence reads: CASSRAGTNNYNEQFF. Here the CDR3 DNA reads TGCGCCAGCAGCCGGGCCGGGACTAACAACTACAATGAGCAGTTCTTC.

V gene TRBV28 combines with J gene TRBJ1-5; 8 positions agree with TRBD1. From germline, CDR1 is MDHEN and CDR2 SYDVKM. This CDR3 spans 14 amino acids. The trim removed 11 bases at V and 1 base at J, leaving 7 bases unmatched. The CDR3 nucleotides are TGTGCCGTCAACAGGGGGAACAGCAATCAGCCCCAGCATTTT. Its protein is CAVNRGNSNQPQHF.

The DNA of the CDR3 is TGTGCCAGCAGCCAAACCCGGGAGAAACTGTTTTTT. This encodes CASSQTREKLFF. The genes are TRBV4-2 and TRBJ1-4, with D unresolved. Per the germline V gene, CDR1 is LGHNA and CDR2 is YNFKEQ. V was clipped by 2 bases and J by 11 bases, with 9 bases between them. The length of the CDR3 is 12 residues.

This clone was observed a few times. The CDR3 here is CASSPGRGMRDSPLHF. The DNA for the CDR3 is TGTGCCAGCTCCCCCGGGAGGGGCATGAGGGATTCACCCCTCCACTTT. This chain links TRBV18 with TRBJ1-6; possible D gene TRBD1, 5 bases. The CDR3 length is 16 residues. Per the germline V gene, CDR1 is KGHSH and CDR2 is LQKENI. The V end was cut by 6 bases, the J end by 8 bases, with 20 bases between.

The rearrangement links TRBV28 to TRBJ2-3, with TRBD1 matching over 9 bases. CDR1 MDHEN and CDR2 SYDVKM come from the germline V gene. The CDR3 spans 18 residues. V lost 4 bases and J lost 2; bases outside the gene matches: 13. CDR3 protein: CASSSRTGTGQDTDTQYF. The CDR3, as DNA: TGTGCCAGCAGTTCTAGAACCGGGACAGGGCAAGACACAGATACGCAGTATTTT.

This chain links TRBV3-1 (or the pseudogene TRBV3-2) with TRBJ2-5; perhaps TRBD2 as D (6 bases). Germline V gene sequence: CDR1 LGHDT, CDR2 YNNKEL (reference sequence). The CDR3 has 16 residues. Trimming shortened V by 1 base and J by 2 bases, and 14 bases separated the two germline ends. DNA of the CDR3: TGTGCCAGCAGCCAAGGAGCGACAGCGGGTCAAGAGACCCAGTACTTC. It yields the protein CASSQGATAGQETQYF.

The chain recombines TRBV7-8 with TRBJ2-3; perhaps TRBD2 as D (5 bases). Trimming took 4 bases from V and 4 from J, leaving 12 bases between them. Germline V gene sequence: CDR1 SGHVS, CDR2 FQNEAQ. This CDR3 is built from 14 residues. CDR3 nucleotide sequence: TGTGCCAGCAGCTCGGGGAGAGTGGCAGATACGCAGTATTTT. Its translation is CASSSGRVADTQYF.

J is TRBJ2-1 and V is TRBV19; 8 bases fit TRBD2. V shed 6 bases, J shed 5 bases, and the junction held 18 bases outside the gene matches. This CDR3 is 18 amino acids long. Germline CDR1 reads LNHDA; CDR2 reads SQIVND (reference sequence). In nucleotides, the CDR3 is TGTGCCAGTAGGGGCGGAGGTGACCGGGGGGGACTGAACAATGAGCAGTTCTTC. Its protein product is CASRGGGDRGGLNNEQFF.

This chain links TRBV2 with TRBJ1-5; D not resolved. The germline V gene encodes CDR1 SNHLY and CDR2 FYNNEI. Between the trimmed V and J ends, which lost 7 bases and 9 bases, there was a span of 16 bases. This CDR3 comprises 13 residues. The DNA for the CDR3 is TGTGCCAGCACCGAAGACATGGAACGGCCCCAGCATTTT. Its protein product is CASTEDMERPQHF. Full variable domain (remainder filled in from reference TRBV2 and TRBJ1-5): EPEVTQTPSHQVTQMGQEVILRCVPISNHLYFYWYRQILGQKVEFLVSFYNNEISEKSEIFDDQFSVERPDGSNFTLKIRSTKLEDSAMYFCASTEDMERPQHFGDGTRLSIL.

This chain joins TRBV7-6 and TRBJ2-6; no reliable D call. Germline V gives CDR1 SGHVS, CDR2 FNYEAQ. CDR3 length: 16 residues. Trimming shortened V by 3 bases and J by 0 bases, and 9 bases separated the two germline ends. This chain's CDR3 is CASSLGRNSGANVLTF. DNA for the CDR3: TGTGCCAGCAGCTTGGGCAGGAACTCTGGGGCCAACGTCCTGACTTTC.

This clone was seen just once. This chain links TRBV14 with TRBJ2-3; tentatively, D is TRBD1 (5 bases). This CDR3 has 14 amino acids. Germline assignment: CDR1 SGHDN and CDR2 FVKESK. V was cut by 5 bases and J by 4 bases, with 13 bases left in between. The DNA for the CDR3 is TGTGCCAGCAGCAAAGTCTTAGGGGCAGATACGCAGTATTTT. Translation: CASSKVLGADTQYF.

The CDR3 DNA sequence: TGTGCCAGCAGCTTACAGGGTCTTAACTATGGCTACACCTTC. It encodes CASSLQGLNYGYTF. V usage is TRBV5-6 and J usage is TRBJ1-2, with D perhaps TRBD1 (6 bases). CDR1 and CDR2 from the germline V gene are SGHDT and YYEEEE. Trimming took off 2 bases at V and 1 base at J, with 9 bases between the two ends. The CDR3 runs 14 residues.

The J gene is TRBJ2-2, the V gene TRBV11-3; TRBD1 matches 8 bases. CDR3 length: 14 amino acids. The V gene end was trimmed by 4 bases and the J gene end by 5 bases; junction bases not matched to a gene: 3. CDR1 is SGHNT and CDR2 is YENEEA in the germline V gene. This chain's CDR3 is CASSSRQGTGELFF. Written as DNA, the CDR3 is TGTGCCAGCAGCTCTCGACAGGGGACCGGGGAGCTGTTTTTT.

This clone was detected a few times. The V and J genes are TRBV4-1 and TRBJ1-6; 8 nucleotides match TRBD1. The CDR3 spans 15 residues. J was trimmed by 7 bases and V by 0 bases; bases with no gene match: 2. Germline assignment: CDR1 MGHRA and CDR2 YSYEKL. The chain's CDR3 is CASSQDGTGNSPLHF. The CDR3 nucleotides are TGCGCCAGCAGCCAAGACGGGACAGGCAATTCACCCCTCCACTTT.

The chain combines TRBV4-2 with TRBJ2-1; 8 bases map to TRBD2. V was pared by 2 bases and J by 8 bases, with 11 bases of the junction left unmatched. The CDR3 runs to 16 residues. Germline-derived CDR1 and CDR2 are LGHNA and YNFKEQ. CDR3 bases: TGTGCCAGCAGCCAAAACGCGGGGGGAGCGAGTGATGAGCAGTTCTTC. This gives the protein CASSQNAGGASDEQFF.

This sequence joins TRBV6-5 and TRBJ1-2, with D possibly matching TRBD1 (5 bases). Germline values: CDR1 MNHEY, CDR2 SVGAGI. The CDR3 is 12 residues long. Between the trimmed V and J ends, which lost 5 bases and 7 bases, there was a span of 11 bases. The DNA for the CDR3 is TGTGCCAGCAGTACAGGTCGAGGTGGCTACACCTTC. Amino acid sequence: CASSTGRGGYTF.

The chain is built from TRBV11-3 and TRBJ2-2; D is perhaps TRBD2 (5 bases). Per the germline V gene, CDR1 is SGHNT and CDR2 is YENEEA. V lost 4 bases and J lost 6, with 12 bases in between. The CDR3 contains 14 residues. CDR3: CASSSFRDSGELFF. The CDR3 nucleotides read TGTGCCAGCAGCTCTTTCCGGGATTCCGGGGAGCTGTTTTTT.

V is TRBV9 and J is TRBJ2-3; 7 bases are a match to TRBD2. CDR3 length: 15 amino acids. Germline lookup yields CDR1 SGDLS and CDR2 YYNGEE. V gave up 0 bases and J gave up 4 bases; unmatched junction bases: 5. The CDR3 here is CASSVESGVADTQYF. CDR3 in DNA: TGTGCCAGCAGCGTAGAAAGCGGGGTGGCAGATACGCAGTATTTT.

A single count supports this clone. The J gene is TRBJ2-1, the V gene TRBV4-1; 15 bases are shared with TRBD2. This CDR3 has 16 amino acids. The V segment lost 3 bases and the J segment 7 bases; nucleotides outside the gene matches: 4. Germline V gene data show CDR1 as MGHRA and CDR2 as YSYEKL. The CDR3 DNA is TGCGCCAGCAGCCATTTGGGACTAGCGGGGGGTAATGAGCAGTTCTTC. Its translation: CASSHLGLAGGNEQFF.